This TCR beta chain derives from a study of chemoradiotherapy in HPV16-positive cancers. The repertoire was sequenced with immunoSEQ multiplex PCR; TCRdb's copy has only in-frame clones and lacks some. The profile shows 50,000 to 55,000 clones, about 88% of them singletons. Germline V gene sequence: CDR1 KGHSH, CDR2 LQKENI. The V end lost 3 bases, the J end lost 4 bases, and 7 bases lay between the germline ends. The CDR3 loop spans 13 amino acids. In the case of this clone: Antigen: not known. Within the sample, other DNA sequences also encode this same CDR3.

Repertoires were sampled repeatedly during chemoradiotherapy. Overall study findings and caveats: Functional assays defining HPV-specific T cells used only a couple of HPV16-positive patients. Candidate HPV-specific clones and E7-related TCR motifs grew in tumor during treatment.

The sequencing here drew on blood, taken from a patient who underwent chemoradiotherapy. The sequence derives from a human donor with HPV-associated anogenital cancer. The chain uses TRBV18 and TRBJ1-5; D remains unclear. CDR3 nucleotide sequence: TGTGCCAGCTCACCCGACGGGAATCAGCCCCAGCATTTT. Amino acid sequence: CASSPDGNQPQHF.